This TCR beta chain was obtained from a study of cytomegalovirus exposure and HLA in healthy donors. Repertoires were generated with immunoSEQ multiplex PCR, while TCRdb's copy carries only in-frame clones and drops some. The repertoire holds some 320,000 clones, with about nine tenths as singletons. Whole-study results and caveats: The tendency of first-cohort TCR clusters to co-occur in the roughly 120 validation repertoires was the finding of a later analysis. In vitro assays verified that three CMV-associated chains recognized CMV antigens specifically.

As concerns this clone: Its antigen is not identified.

Trimming at V came to 1 base and at J to 1 base, leaving 12 bases not matched to a gene. Germline assignment: CDR1 SGHRS and CDR2 YFSETQ. This CDR3 has 18 residues. This receptor was taken from a woman aged 25-40 years in good health and CMV-seropositive. The rearrangement links TRBV5-1 to TRBJ1-2, with 8 bases lining up with TRBD1. The sequenced sample consisted of PBMCs. The CDR3 DNA is TGCGCCAGCAGCTTGAGCCAGGGGGCGAGCCGGTATAACTATGGCTACACCTTC. It translates to CASSLSQGASRYNYGYTF.